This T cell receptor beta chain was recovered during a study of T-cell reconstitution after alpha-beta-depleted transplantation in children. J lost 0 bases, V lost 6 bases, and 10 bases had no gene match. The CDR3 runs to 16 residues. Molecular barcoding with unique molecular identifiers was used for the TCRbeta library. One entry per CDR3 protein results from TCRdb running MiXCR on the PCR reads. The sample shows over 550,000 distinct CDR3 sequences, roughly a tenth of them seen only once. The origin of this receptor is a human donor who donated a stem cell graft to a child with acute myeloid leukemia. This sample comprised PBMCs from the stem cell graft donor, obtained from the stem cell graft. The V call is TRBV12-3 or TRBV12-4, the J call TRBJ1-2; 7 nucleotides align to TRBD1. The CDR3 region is CASSRTGPGTNYGYTF. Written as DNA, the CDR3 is TGTGCCAGCAGCAGGACAGGCCCAGGAACTAACTATGGCTACACCTTC.